A selection of T cell receptor beta chains follows, all from one sample in a study of resident and recirculating memory T cells in vitiligo. Libraries were prepared by immunoSEQ multiplex PCR; TCRdb keeps only in-frame clonotypes and omits some of them. The sample consists of more than 70,000 clones, roughly nine tenths of them appearing once. The sample was blood. All receptors come from a male donor with vitiligo. The CDR3 runs from the conserved cysteine through the conserved F or W. The D gene is left open where the match is weak. Size values are once, few and many counts, or a class for expanded clones, and some rows have none.

- TRBJ2-1 TRBV19 TRBD2 CATASWSGTSGGSSYNEQFF TGTGCCACGGCTTCGTGGTCCGGGACTAGCGGGGGAAGCTCCTACAATGAGCAGTTCTTC
- TRBJ2-5 TRBV27 - CASSTQETQYF TGTGCCAGCAGTACTCAAGAGACCCAGTACTTC
- TRBJ1-5 TRBV11-2 - CASSPVGGTGNQPQHF TGTGCCAGCAGCCCGGTGGGGGGGACGGGCAATCAGCCCCAGCATTTT
- TRBJ2-1 TRBV15 TRBD1 CATSRRTGGRNEQFF TGTGCCACCAGCAGACGGACAGGGGGTCGGAATGAGCAGTTCTTC
few TRBJ2-7 TRBV19 TRBD1 CASSPGQGLGEQYF TGTGCCAGTAGTCCGGGACAGGGACTCGGCGAGCAGTACTTC
- TRBJ2-2 TRBV5-1 - CASAGTNTGELFF TGCGCCAGCGCGGGAACGAACACCGGGGAGCTGTTTTTT
- TRBJ1-1 TRBV7-9 - CASSEASLHEAFF TGTGCCAGCAGCGAGGCCAGCCTCCATGAAGCTTTCTTT
- TRBJ2-1 TRBV5-1 - CASSLAGELNYNEQFF TGCGCCAGCAGCTTGGCGGGGGAACTCAACTACAATGAGCAGTTCTTC
- TRBJ2-1 TRBV2 TRBD2 CASGLAGGISSYNEQFF TGTGCCAGCGGACTAGCGGGAGGGATAAGCTCCTACAATGAGCAGTTCTTC
- TRBJ1-1 TRBV10-1 TRBD1 CASSATGGRTEAFF TGCGCCAGCAGTGCGACAGGGGGCCGAACTGAAGCTTTCTTT
once TRBJ2-1 TRBV19 - CASSIRQGNEQFF TGTGCCAGTAGTATCCGCCAGGGCAATGAGCAGTTCTTC
- TRBJ1-5 TRBV7-8 TRBD1 CASSFQGGNQPQHF TGTGCCAGCAGCTTCCAGGGGGGCAATCAGCCCCAGCATTTT
- TRBJ2-2 TRBV5-1 TRBD1 CASSPGQGTNTGELFF TGCGCCAGCAGCCCGGGACAGGGAACGAACACCGGGGAGCTGTTTTTT
- TRBJ2-5 TRBV7-3 TRBD2 CASSSGLAGEDKETQYF TGTGCCAGCAGCTCGGGACTAGCGGGAGAGGATAAGGAGACCCAGTACTTC
- TRBJ2-1 TRBV28 TRBD2 CASTPRGRGNNEQFF TGTGCCAGCACCCCCCGGGGGAGGGGTAACAATGAGCAGTTCTTC
- TRBJ2-5 TRBV7-8 TRBD2 CASSLNSGGNQETQYF TGTGCCAGCAGCTTAAATTCGGGAGGAAATCAAGAGACCCAGTACTTC
- TRBJ1-1 TRBV11-2 - CASSSAGGKGYTEAFF TGTGCCAGCAGCTCCGCCGGAGGGAAGGGTTACACTGAAGCTTTCTTT
- TRBJ2-2 TRBV11-2 - CASSFHFKGRDTGELFF TGTGCCAGCAGCTTCCACTTCAAGGGGCGCGACACCGGGGAGCTGTTTTTT
- TRBJ2-1 TRBV5-4 TRBD2 CASSLAPGLAALSYNEQFF TGTGCCAGCAGCTTGGCTCCGGGACTAGCGGCCTTATCCTACAATGAGCAGTTCTTC
- TRBJ1-1 TRBV30 - CAWSGGTGGAFF TGTGCCTGGAGCGGGGGGACTGGGGGAGCTTTCTTT
- TRBJ2-5 TRBV2 TRBD1 CASSPDRGRKETQYF TGTGCCAGCAGCCCCGACAGGGGGAGAAAAGAGACCCAGTACTTC
- TRBJ2-1 TRBV4-1 - CASSQVLWRETYNEQFF TGCGCCAGCAGCCAAGTCTTATGGAGGGAAACCTACAATGAGCAGTTCTTC
- TRBJ2-7 TRBV7-9 - CASSRKRKPGSSYEQYF TGTGCCAGCAGCCGTAAGCGGAAGCCCGGCAGTTCCTACGAGCAGTACTTC
once TRBJ1-2 TRBV19 - CASSSNGLSFEYGYTF TGTGCCAGTAGTTCCAACGGACTCTCCTTCGAGTATGGCTACACCTTC
- TRBJ2-3 TRBV7-2 TRBD2 CASSLGQAGDYGYF TGTGCCAGCAGCTTAGGGCAGGCGGGAGATTATGGGTATTTT
- TRBJ2-7 TRBV28 - CASSGSAYEQYF TGTGCCAGCAGCGGGTCGGCCTACGAGCAGTACTTC
- TRBJ2-7 TRBV6-5 TRBD2 CASRHGVAGAGEQYF TGTGCCAGCAGACACGGGGTAGCGGGAGCGGGGGAGCAGTACTTC
- TRBJ2-7 TRBV7-9 TRBD1 CASNGQELTYEQYF TGTGCCAGCAACGGACAGGAGCTAACCTACGAGCAGTACTTC
once TRBJ2-2 TRBV6-5 - CASRPAGSIPGELFF TGTGCCAGCAGACCAGCCGGGAGTATCCCCGGGGAGCTGTTTTTT
- TRBJ2-7 TRBV11-2 - CASSLFEGLSEQYF TGTGCCAGCAGCTTATTTGAGGGCCTGAGCGAGCAGTACTTC
- TRBJ2-5 TRBV7-9 TRBD1 CASSRRRQGETQYF TGTGCCAGCAGCCGACGCCGACAGGGGGAGACCCAGTACTTC
- TRBJ2-5 TRBV5-3 TRBD2 CARRCGLAGGPNQETQYF TGTGCCAGAAGATGCGGTCTAGCGGGAGGGCCTAACCAAGAGACCCAGTACTTC
- TRBJ2-2 TRBV5-8 - CASSLGTRNTGELFF TGTGCCAGCAGCTTAGGGACAAGGAACACCGGGGAGCTGTTTTTT
- TRBJ2-1 TRBV13 - CASSLVERSYNEQFF TGTGCCAGCAGCTTAGTGGAGCGCTCCTACAATGAGCAGTTCTTC
- TRBJ1-5 TRBV28 - CASSLYPGSNQPQHF TGTGCCAGCAGTTTATATCCGGGTTCAAATCAGCCCCAGCATTTT
- TRBJ2-3 TRBV11-2 - CASSLPPGTDTQYF TGTGCCAGCAGCCTTCCCCCGGGGACAGATACGCAGTATTTT
- TRBJ2-1 TRBV10-3 TRBD2 CAISGGLAAHNEQFF TGTGCCATCAGTGGGGGACTAGCGGCCCACAATGAGCAGTTCTTC
- TRBJ2-2 TRBV15 - CATSRDETGELFF TGTGCCACCAGCAGAGACGAGACCGGGGAGCTGTTTTTT
- TRBJ2-1 TRBV2 - CASSEQGGIGRQFF TGTGCCAGCAGTGAACAGGGAGGAATTGGGAGGCAGTTCTTC
- TRBJ2-5 TRBV2 TRBD1 CASSGQGYQETQYF TGTGCCAGCAGTGGACAGGGTTACCAAGAGACCCAGTACTTC
- TRBJ2-5 TRBV10-3 - CAISESGRSVKTQYF TGTGCCATCAGTGAGTCGGGGCGCTCGGTGAAGACCCAGTACTTC
few TRBJ2-2 TRBV6-5 - CASSYSEGVGPGELFF TGTGCCAGCAGTTACTCCGAGGGAGTTGGCCCCGGGGAGCTGTTTTTT
- TRBJ2-1 TRBV2 - CASSGLAGEQFF TGTGCCAGCAGTGGACTCGCAGGGGAGCAGTTCTTC
- TRBJ1-2 TRBV9 - CASSPSGPDVHGGYTF TGTGCCAGCAGCCCTTCAGGGCCCGACGTTCATGGTGGCTACACCTTC
- TRBJ1-1 TRBV14 - CASSQDSLFWYTEAFF TGTGCCAGCAGCCAAGACTCCCTATTTTGGTACACTGAAGCTTTCTTT
- TRBJ2-5 TRBV7-3 - CASSSPGETQYF TGTGCCAGCAGCTCCCCCGGAGAGACCCAGTACTTC
- TRBJ2-2 TRBV9 TRBD2 CASSGLAVTGELFF TGTGCCAGCAGCGGACTAGCGGTGACCGGGGAGCTGTTTTTT
- TRBJ2-7 TRBV7-9 - CASSLQQGNEQYF TGTGCCAGCAGCCTACAACAGGGCAACGAGCAGTACTTC
- TRBJ1-2 TRBV30 TRBD1 CAWSAPQGGRGYTF TGTGCCTGGAGCGCACCTCAGGGGGGTAGGGGCTACACCTTC
- TRBJ2-3 TRBV7-9 TRBD2 CASSPQRIGEGRTDTQYF TGTGCCAGCAGCCCCCAAAGAATCGGGGAGGGGCGCACAGATACGCAGTATTTT
- TRBJ2-3 TRBV6-1 - CASLLRGSLTDTQYF TGTGCCAGTCTCCTAAGGGGCAGCCTCACAGATACGCAGTATTTT